This T cell receptor beta chain was identified during a study of blood T cell repertoires in COVID-19 (TCRdb year 2020). A note on the overall study: Collaborator samples came from the United States, Italy and Spain and covered acute and convalescent phases of COVID-19. The repertoires were released in a freely available public database intended as a resource for research on the immune response to SARS-CoV-2. The material from the prospective study consisted of cDNA or gDNA derived from T cells, B-cell-depleted T cells, or PBMCs. Samples came from the ongoing ImmuneRACE study (first 160 participants) plus 1,254 subjects from 6 global collaborators. A de-identified subject ID, COVID-19 status, age in years and sex were almost always included in the sample metadata. HLA class I and class II types, where available, came from metadata supplied by the sample provider rather than from assay-based typing. Deeply sampled blood TCRbeta repertoires from subjects exposed to, actively infected with, or recovered from COVID-19 were included in the dataset.

The collaborating institutions used their own protocols to collect whole blood in K2EDTA tubes. Collaborator samples were shipped for TCRbeta analysis as frozen whole blood, isolated PBMCs, or DNA extracted from either sample type. There are 16 amino acids in the CDR3, from cysteine to phenylalanine inclusive. The entry retains the CDR3 DNA only, 48 bases that are in frame from base 1. V was cut back by 0 bases and J by 0 bases, leaving a gap of 12 bases between them. In the germline V gene (reference sequence), CDR1 corresponds to GTSNPN and CDR2 to SVGIG. Comment on this clone: Its target antigen remains unknown. One base away there is no much larger clone; base qualities are not given.

TCRbeta CDR3 regions were amplified from genomic DNA by means of the immunoSEQ Assay, a bias-controlled multiplex PCR. The original pipeline was this. The number of nucleated cells in each sample was estimated from the amplification of reference gene primers within the assay. To quantify the absolute abundance of each unique TCRbeta CDR3 rearrangement, sequence reads were collapsed and filtered. For each sample, productive Simpson clonality was calculated by taking the square root of Simpson's diversity index across productive rearrangements. The source is immuneACCESS, and TCRdb retained only in-frame sequences with V and J called. Part of the clones is not carried over; for the studies checked, unresolved V genes explain less than half of this, and the remainder is unexplained. The DNA gave D and trimming, while V, J and clone size come from that table. The sample table holds tens of thousands of clones, of which 70% to 80% were seen once. The ten largest clonotypes hold 15% to 18% of the sample.

What the authors observed across the whole study: Clinical and demographic metadata were provided uncurated, with the amount varying by source and participant.

The sequence came from a human donor in a cohort sampled during active COVID-19. The specimen was peripheral blood. The chain couples TRBV30 to TRBJ1-3, with the D gene not clear enough to name. The nucleotide sequence is given as TGTGCCTGGAGTGTACCGAGGTCGAGCTCTGGAAACACCATATATTTT. This translates into CAWSVPRSSSGNTIYF.